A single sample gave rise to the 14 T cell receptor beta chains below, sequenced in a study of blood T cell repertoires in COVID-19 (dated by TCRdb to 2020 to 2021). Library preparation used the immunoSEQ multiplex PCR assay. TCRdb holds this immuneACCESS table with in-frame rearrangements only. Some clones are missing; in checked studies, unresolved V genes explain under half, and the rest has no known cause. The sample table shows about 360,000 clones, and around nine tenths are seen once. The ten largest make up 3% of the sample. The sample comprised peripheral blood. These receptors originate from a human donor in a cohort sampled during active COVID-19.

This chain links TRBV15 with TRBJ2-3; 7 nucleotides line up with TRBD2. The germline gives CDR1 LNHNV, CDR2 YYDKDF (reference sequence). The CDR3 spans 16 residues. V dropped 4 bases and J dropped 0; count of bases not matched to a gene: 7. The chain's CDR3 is CATSKRDLQSTDTQYF. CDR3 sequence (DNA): TGTGCCACCAGCAAGCGGGACTTACAAAGCACAGATACGCAGTATTTT.

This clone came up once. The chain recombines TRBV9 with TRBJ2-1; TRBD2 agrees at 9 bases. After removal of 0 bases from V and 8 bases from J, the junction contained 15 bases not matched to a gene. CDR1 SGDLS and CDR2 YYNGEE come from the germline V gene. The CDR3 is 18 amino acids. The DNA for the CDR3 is TGTGCCAGCAGCGTAGAAATGAGTAGTAGCGGGGGTAACTATGAGCAGTTCTTC. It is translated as CASSVEMSSSGGNYEQFF.

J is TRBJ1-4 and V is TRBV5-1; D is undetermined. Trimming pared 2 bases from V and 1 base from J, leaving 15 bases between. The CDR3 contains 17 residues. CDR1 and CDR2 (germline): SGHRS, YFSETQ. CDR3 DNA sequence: TGCGCCAGCAGCTTAGGACTCTCACTCGGAACTAATGAAAAACTGTTTTTT. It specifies CASSLGLSLGTNEKLFF. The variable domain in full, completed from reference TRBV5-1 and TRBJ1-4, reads KAGVTQTPRYLIKTRGQQVTLSCSPISGHRSVSWYQQTPGQGLQFLFEYFSETQRNKGNFPGRFSGRQFSNSRSEMNVSTLELGDSALYLCASSLGLSLGTNEKLFFGSGTQLSVL.

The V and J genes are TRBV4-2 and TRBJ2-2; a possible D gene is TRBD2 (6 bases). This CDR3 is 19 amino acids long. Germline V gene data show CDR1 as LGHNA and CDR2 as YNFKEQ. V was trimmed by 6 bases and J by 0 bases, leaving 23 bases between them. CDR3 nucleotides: TGTGCCAGCAGACATAGGGGACTGACCGAACTCGCGAACACCGGGGAGCTGTTTTTT. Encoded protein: CASRHRGLTELANTGELFF.

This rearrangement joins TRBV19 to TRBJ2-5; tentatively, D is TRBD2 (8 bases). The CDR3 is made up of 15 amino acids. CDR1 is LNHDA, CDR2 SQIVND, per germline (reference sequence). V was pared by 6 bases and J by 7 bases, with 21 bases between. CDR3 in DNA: TGTGCCAGTAGCTCACAGGGGCTCGGGGGGGTGACCCAGTACTTC. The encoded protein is CASSSQGLGGVTQYF.

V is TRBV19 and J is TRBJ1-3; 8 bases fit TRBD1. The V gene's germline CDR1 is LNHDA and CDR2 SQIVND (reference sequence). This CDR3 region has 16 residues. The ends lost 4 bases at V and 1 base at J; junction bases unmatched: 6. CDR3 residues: CASSTRGRRSGNTIYF. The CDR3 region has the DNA TGTGCCAGTAGTACCAGGGGGCGCAGGTCTGGAAACACCATATATTTT.

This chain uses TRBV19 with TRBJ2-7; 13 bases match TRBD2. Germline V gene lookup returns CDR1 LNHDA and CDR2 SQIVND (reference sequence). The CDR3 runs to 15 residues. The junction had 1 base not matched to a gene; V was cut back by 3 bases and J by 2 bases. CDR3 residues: CASSMGLAGTYEQYF. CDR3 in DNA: TGTGCCAGTAGTATGGGACTAGCGGGGACCTACGAGCAGTACTTC.

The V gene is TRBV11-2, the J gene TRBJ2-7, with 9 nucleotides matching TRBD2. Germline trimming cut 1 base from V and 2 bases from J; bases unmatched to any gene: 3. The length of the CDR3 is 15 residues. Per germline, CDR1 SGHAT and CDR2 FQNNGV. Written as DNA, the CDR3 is TGTGCCAGCAGCTTAGCTGCGGGAGGGCCCTACGAGCAGTACTTC. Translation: CASSLAAGGPYEQYF.

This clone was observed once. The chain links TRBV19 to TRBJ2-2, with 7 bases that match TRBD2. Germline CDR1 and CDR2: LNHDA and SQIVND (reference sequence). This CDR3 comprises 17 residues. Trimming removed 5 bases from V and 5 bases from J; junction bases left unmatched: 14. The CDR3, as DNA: TGTGCCAGTAGTTATTATCCGACGGGAGGAGGAACCGGGGAGCTGTTTTTT. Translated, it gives CASSYYPTGGGTGELFF.

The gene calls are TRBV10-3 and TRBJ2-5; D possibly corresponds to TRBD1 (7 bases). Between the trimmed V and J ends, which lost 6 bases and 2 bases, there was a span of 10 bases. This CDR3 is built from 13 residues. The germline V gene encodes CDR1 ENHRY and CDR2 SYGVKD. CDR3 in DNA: TGTGCCATCAGCGCAGGGGGGCAAGAGACCCAGTACTTC. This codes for CAISAGGQETQYF.

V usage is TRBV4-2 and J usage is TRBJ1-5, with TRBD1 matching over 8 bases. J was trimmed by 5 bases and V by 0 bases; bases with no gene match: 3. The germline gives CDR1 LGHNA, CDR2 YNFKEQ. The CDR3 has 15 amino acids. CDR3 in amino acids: CASSQEDREDQPQHF. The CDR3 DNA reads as TGTGCCAGCAGCCAAGAGGACAGGGAGGATCAGCCCCAGCATTTT.

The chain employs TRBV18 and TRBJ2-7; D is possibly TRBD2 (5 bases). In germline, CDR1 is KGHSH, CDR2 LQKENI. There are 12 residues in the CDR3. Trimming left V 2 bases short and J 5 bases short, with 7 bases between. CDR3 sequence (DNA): TGTGCCAGCTCACCATTGGGAGACGAGCAGTACTTC. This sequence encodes CASSPLGDEQYF.

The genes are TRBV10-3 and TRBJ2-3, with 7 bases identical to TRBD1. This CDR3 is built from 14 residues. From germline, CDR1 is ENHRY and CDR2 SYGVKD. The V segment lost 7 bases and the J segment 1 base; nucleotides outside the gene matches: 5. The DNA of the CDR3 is TGTGCCATCAACGACGGGACAGGCACAGATACGCAGTATTTT. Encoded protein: CAINDGTGTDTQYF.

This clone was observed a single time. CDR3 protein: CASSRGQAGYNEQFF. Written as DNA, the CDR3 is TGTGCCAGCAGTCGAGGACAGGCTGGGTACAATGAGCAGTTCTTC. The J gene is TRBJ2-1, the V gene TRBV7-9; 7 bases agree with TRBD1. Germline V lookup: CDR1 SEHNR, CDR2 FQNEAQ (reference sequence). This CDR3 contains 15 residues. J gave up 4 bases and V 6 bases, and 9 bases lay outside the gene matches.